Presented here are 6 T cell receptor beta chains from one specimen sequenced in a study of blood T cell repertoires in COVID-19. This table comes from immunoSEQ multiplex PCR, and its TCRdb copy is limited to in-frame clones, with some not included. Altogether a few hundred thousand clones are present, around 86% being singletons, with the ten largest covering about 1.5%. Material for sequencing was PBMCs or T cells enriched from blood (not recorded which). These receptors came from a woman in her forties or fifties who had recovered from COVID-19.

The rearrangement joins TRBV9 to TRBJ2-3; 7 nucleotides agree with TRBD2. V gave up 4 bases and J gave up 3 bases; unmatched junction bases: 11. The CDR3 is 16 residues long. The germline CDR1 and CDR2 sequences are SGDLS and YYNGEE. The CDR3 loop reads CASSPQMNGRTDTQYF. CDR3 in DNA: TGTGCCAGCAGCCCTCAGATGAACGGGAGGACAGATACGCAGTATTTT.

With regard to this clone: Other DNA sequences within the sample encode an identical CDR3. This rearrangement joins TRBV19 to TRBJ1-2, with a weak D call TRBD1 (6 bases). V was trimmed by 6 bases and J by 8 bases, leaving 19 bases between them. This CDR3 region has 14 residues. Germline lookup yields CDR1 LNHDA and CDR2 SQIVND (reference sequence). The CDR3 protein is CASSTNGGGRGYTF. The CDR3 bases are TGTGCCAGTAGCACGAATGGGGGGGGGCGCGGCTACACCTTC.

The chain uses TRBV5-4 and TRBJ2-1; 13 bases are a match to TRBD2. Germline loops: CDR1 SGHNT, CDR2 YYREEE (reference sequence). CDR3 length: 15 residues. V trimming: 6 bases; J trimming: 5 bases; junction bases outside the gene matches: 5. Here the CDR3 DNA reads TGTGCCAGCAAACCAGGGACTAGCGGGAACAATGAGCAGTTCTTC. This codes for CASKPGTSGNNEQFF.

The CDR3 is CASSSIRQGVYEQFF. In nucleotides, the CDR3 is TGTGCCAGCAGCTCGATAAGACAGGGTGTCTATGAGCAGTTCTTC. The chain employs TRBV11-2 and TRBJ2-1, with 7 positions matching TRBD1. The length of the CDR3 is 15 residues. Germline assignment: CDR1 SGHAT and CDR2 FQNNGV. V was clipped by 4 bases and J by 8 bases; unmatched bases: 11.

The chain uses TRBV28 and TRBJ1-6, with D possibly TRBD1 on 5 matching bases. The CDR3 totals 14 residues. Trimming stripped 5 bases from V and 7 bases from J, with 12 bases between. Germline V lookup: CDR1 MDHEN, CDR2 SYDVKM. CDR3 in amino acids: CASSLGLENSPLHF. The CDR3 DNA reads TGTGCCAGCAGTCTGGGACTTGAGAATTCACCCCTCCACTTT.

The genes are TRBV19 and TRBJ1-1; 9 bases match TRBD1. The length of the CDR3 is 15 residues. CDR1 LNHDA and CDR2 SQIVND come from the germline V gene (reference sequence). V shed 5 bases, J shed 2 bases, and the junction held 6 bases outside the gene matches. The CDR3 is CASSPYRGLNTEAFF. In nucleotides, the CDR3 is TGTGCCAGTAGTCCCTACAGGGGGCTAAACACTGAAGCTTTCTTT.